This entry lists 16 T cell receptor beta chains sequenced from one sample in a study of control samples from healthy donors and cancer patients. Using immunoSEQ multiplex PCR, the repertoire was profiled, and TCRdb retains in-frame clones only, with some absent. Counted here are about 100,000 clones, around 88% occurring once; the ten biggest clones make up 7.8%. Sequencing input: blood. All receptors come from a man under 40 in good health.

There are a few counts of this clone. The rearrangement links TRBV2 to TRBJ2-1, with 10 nucleotides matching TRBD2. Per germline, CDR1 SNHLY and CDR2 FYNNEI. The length of the CDR3 is 14 residues. J gave up 11 bases and V 1 base, and 5 bases lay outside the gene matches. CDR3 residues: CASSEGTSGTKQFF. DNA of the CDR3: TGTGCCAGCAGTGAAGGGACTAGCGGAACTAAGCAGTTCTTC.

The chain employs TRBV5-4 and TRBJ2-2; TRBD2 agrees at 7 bases. This CDR3 contains 15 residues. The V and J ends lost 0 bases and 4 bases, in that order; junction bases with no gene match: 3. Germline CDR1 is SGHNT and CDR2 is YYREEE (reference sequence). CDR3 DNA: TGTGCCAGCAGCTTGGGGCGGGGGAGCACCGGGGAGCTGTTTTTT. It translates to CASSLGRGSTGELFF.

In its sample, this clone was seen a few times. The J gene is TRBJ2-5, the V gene TRBV2; D unresolved. The V gene lost 7 bases and the J gene lost 5 bases, with 5 bases spanning the gap. Looked up from germline, CDR1 is SNHLY and CDR2 is FYNNEI. The CDR3 is made up of 10 amino acids. The CDR3 loop reads CASTGETQYF. The CDR3 coding sequence is TGTGCCAGCACTGGGGAGACCCAGTACTTC.

This chain joins TRBV11-3 and TRBJ1-6; 11 bases line up with TRBD1. Germline V gene data show CDR1 as SGHNT and CDR2 as YENEEA. The CDR3 runs to 15 residues. Unmatched junction bases numbered 6, after V lost 5 bases and J lost 9 bases. CDR3 in DNA: TGTGCCAGCAGCGCGCCGGGACAGGGGGGTTCACCCCTCCACTTT. Protein: CASSAPGQGGSPLHF.

About this clone itself: The sample holds other DNA sequences that translate to the same CDR3. The rearrangement uses TRBV7-9 and TRBJ2-7, with 10 bases that match TRBD2. After removal of 3 bases from V and 0 bases from J, the junction contained 2 bases not matched to a gene. This CDR3 contains 15 residues. Germline V gene data show CDR1 as SEHNR and CDR2 as FQNEAQ (reference sequence). The CDR3 DNA sequence: TGTGCCAGCAGCTTGACTAGCGGGTCCTCCTACGAGCAGTACTTC. It specifies CASSLTSGSSYEQYF. Full variable domain (rest looked up from reference TRBV7-9 and TRBJ2-7): DTGVSQNPRHKITKRGQNVTFRCDPISEHNRLYWYRQTLGQGPEFLTYFQNEAQLEKSRLLSDRFSAERPKGSFSTLEIQRTEQGDSAMYLCASSLTSGSSYEQYFGPGTRLTVT.

The chain combines TRBV11-2 with TRBJ2-3; unclear D gene. The CDR3 extends over 14 amino acids. V was cut by 5 bases and J by 4 bases, with 13 bases left in between. In germline, CDR1 is SGHAT, CDR2 FQNNGV. The CDR3 coding sequence is TGTGCCAGCAGCCCCCAGGCCCTTTCAGATACGCAGTATTTT. Translated: CASSPQALSDTQYF.

This chain uses TRBV14 with TRBJ2-7, with TRBD2 matching 11 bases. This CDR3 is built from 14 residues. V lost 4 bases to trimming and J lost 3 bases; unmatched junction nucleotides: 2. CDR1 and CDR2 from the germline V gene are SGHDN and FVKESK. Here the CDR3 reads CASSRGTSGYEQYV. DNA for the CDR3: TGTGCCAGCAGCCGAGGGACTAGCGGCTACGAGCAGTACGTC.

The J gene is TRBJ1-6, the V gene TRBV19, with D unclear. The V gene's germline CDR1 is LNHDA and CDR2 SQIVND (reference sequence). The V gene lost 5 bases and the J gene lost 9 bases, with 11 bases spanning the gap. The CDR3 runs 13 residues. The CDR3 DNA reads TGTGCCAGTAGTTCCCTCGGGGTTTCACCCCTCCACTTT. As protein: CASSSLGVSPLHF.

The chain employs TRBV24-1 and TRBJ2-3, with 7 nucleotides matching TRBD1. The junction had 5 bases not matched to a gene; V was cut back by 0 bases and J by 6 bases. Looked up from germline, CDR1 is KGHDR and CDR2 is SFDVKD. The CDR3 covers 15 residues. The CDR3 DNA reads as TGTGCCACCAGTGATTTGCCAGGGGGTTCCGATACGCAGTATTTT. Encoded protein: CATSDLPGGSDTQYF.

In its sample, this clone was seen once. This chain connects TRBV29-1 to TRBJ1-1, with no clear D. V lost 6 bases to trimming and J lost 4 bases, with 9 bases between them. This CDR3 spans 11 amino acids. Germline V gene sequence: CDR1 SQVTM, CDR2 ANQGSEA. Written as DNA, the CDR3 is TGCAGCGTACCTGCCGTCACTGAAGCTTTCTTT. It specifies CSVPAVTEAFF.

This chain joins TRBV7-9 and TRBJ1-1, with 12 bases fitting TRBD1. The CDR3 consists of 13 residues. J gave up 8 bases and V 6 bases, and 4 bases lay outside the gene matches. Germline V gives CDR1 SEHNR, CDR2 FQNEAQ (reference sequence). This chain's CDR3 is CASRGQGAAEAFF. The CDR3 DNA sequence: TGTGCCAGCAGGGGACAGGGGGCGGCGGAAGCTTTCTTT.

The chain links TRBV6-6 to TRBJ1-4; maybe TRBD1 (5 bases). Germline V lookup: CDR1 MNHNY, CDR2 SVGAGI (reference sequence). With 8 bases removed from V and 2 bases from J, the gap between germline ends came to 12 bases. The CDR3 is made up of 14 amino acids. The CDR3: CASASGGTNEKLFF. Written as DNA, the CDR3 is TGTGCCAGCGCAAGCGGGGGTACTAATGAAAAACTGTTTTTT.

This clone was observed once. This sequence joins TRBV4-1 and TRBJ1-1; perhaps TRBD1 as D (5 bases). This CDR3 region has 15 residues. V was pared by 1 base and J by 4 bases, with 13 bases between. Germline loops: CDR1 MGHRA, CDR2 YSYEKL. CDR3 in DNA: TGCGCCAGCAGCCAAGTCGGGGGTGGGAGCACTGAAGCTTTCTTT. This codes for CASSQVGGGSTEAFF.

The V gene is TRBV10-1, the J gene TRBJ2-7, with 7 bases lining up with TRBD1. Trimming cost V 4 bases and J 3 bases; bases outside gene matches: 12. The CDR3 is 16 residues long. Per the germline V gene, CDR1 is WNHNN and CDR2 is SYGVQD (reference sequence). This chain's CDR3 is CASSAGFGDRYYEQYF. The CDR3 nucleotides are TGCGCCAGCAGTGCTGGTTTCGGGGACAGATACTACGAGCAGTACTTC.

V usage is TRBV10-1 and J usage is TRBJ2-3, with 11 bases fitting TRBD2. The CDR3 loop spans 16 amino acids. Germline CDR1 reads WNHNN; CDR2 reads SYGVQD (reference sequence). V lost 2 bases to trimming and J lost 1 base; unmatched junction nucleotides: 2. Here the CDR3 reads CASSETSGSGTDTQYF. The CDR3 bases are TGCGCCAGCAGTGAGACTAGCGGGAGTGGCACAGATACGCAGTATTTT.

The V call is TRBV11-3, the J call TRBJ2-7, with 7 bases lining up with TRBD1. Germline trimming cut 3 bases from V and 5 bases from J; bases unmatched to any gene: 4. CDR3 length: 13 amino acids. Germline V CDR1 and CDR2: SGHNT, YENEEA. The CDR3 loop reads CASSFRQGHEQYF. The CDR3 bases are TGTGCCAGCAGCTTCCGACAGGGCCACGAGCAGTACTTC.